These T cell receptor beta chains were read from a single sample in a study of T cell repertoires in cytomegalovirus infection. No antigen has been identified for these receptors. TCRdb used MiXCR to reprocess the reads, holding one entry per CDR3 protein. The data hold about 920,000 distinct CDR3 sequences, with roughly a third observed a single time. The sample in question was cultured CD8+ T cells from PBMCs, obtained from culture after CMV antigen stimulation. The origin of the receptors is a human donor in good health (CMV status not recorded). Some clones in this sample may be carry-over from other donors' samples. Both conserved end residues are part of each CDR3. The order of the fields is clone size, V gene, D gene, J gene, CDR3 protein, CDR3 DNA. The D gene is left open where the match is weak. A clone size is listed for some rows: how often the clone was seen (once, few, many), or a class if it is expanded.

clone_size: many
v_call: TRBV12-3/TRBV12-4
d_call: TRBD1
j_call: TRBJ1-2
cdr3_aa: CASQTGNYGYTF
cdr3_nt: TGTGCCAGCCAGACAGGGAACTATGGCTACACCTTC

clone_size: many
v_call: TRBV27
d_call: -
j_call: TRBJ1-2
cdr3_aa: CASSLVGNYGYTF
cdr3_nt: TGTGCCAGCAGCTTAGTGGGGAACTATGGCTACACCTTC

clone_size: -
v_call: TRBV4-3
d_call: -
j_call: TRBJ1-4
cdr3_aa: CASGRGDSNEKLFF
cdr3_nt: TGCGCCAGCGGGAGGGGAGATTCTAATGAAAAACTGTTTTTT

clone_size: -
v_call: TRBV2
d_call: TRBD1
j_call: TRBJ2-3
cdr3_aa: CAIMDRGRDTQYF
cdr3_nt: TGTGCCATCATGGACAGGGGGCGAGATACGCAGTATTTT

clone_size: -
v_call: TRBV6-4
d_call: -
j_call: TRBJ2-1
cdr3_aa: CASSEGLNNEQFF
cdr3_nt: TGTGCCAGCAGTGAAGGGCTAAACAATGAGCAGTTCTTC

clone_size: few
v_call: TRBV7-9
d_call: -
j_call: TRBJ1-1
cdr3_aa: CASSLVVGGHTEAFF
cdr3_nt: TGTGCCAGCAGCTTAGTAGTGGGGGGGCACACTGAAGCTTTCTTT

clone_size: few
v_call: TRBV6-5
d_call: -
j_call: TRBJ1-2
cdr3_aa: CASSPNAGRVNGYTF
cdr3_nt: TGTGCCAGCAGTCCAAACGCAGGCAGAGTTAATGGCTACACCTTC

clone_size: many
v_call: TRBV7-9
d_call: -
j_call: TRBJ2-6
cdr3_aa: CASSPDFHSGANVLTF
cdr3_nt: TGTGCCAGCAGCCCTGATTTCCACTCTGGGGCCAACGTCCTGACTTTC

clone_size: -
v_call: TRBV5-5
d_call: -
j_call: TRBJ2-5
cdr3_aa: CASSLVSLGTQYF
cdr3_nt: TGTGCCAGCAGCTTGGTGTCCTTGGGGACCCAGTACTTC

clone_size: -
v_call: TRBV4-1
d_call: TRBD1
j_call: TRBJ1-1
cdr3_aa: CASSPEGQMNTEAFF
cdr3_nt: TGCGCCAGCAGCCCTGAGGGACAGATGAACACTGAAGCTTTCTTT

clone_size: few
v_call: TRBV19
d_call: TRBD1
j_call: TRBJ2-1
cdr3_aa: CATAQGDSYNEQFF
cdr3_nt: TGTGCCACCGCGCAGGGGGACTCCTACAATGAGCAGTTCTTC

clone_size: -
v_call: TRBV6-8
d_call: -
j_call: TRBJ2-1
cdr3_aa: CASARGGGGGNEQFF
cdr3_nt: TGTGCCAGCGCCCGAGGAGGGGGGGGGGGCAATGAGCAGTTCTTC

clone_size: -
v_call: TRBV7-2
d_call: -
j_call: TRBJ1-1
cdr3_aa: CASSSLLGTNTEAFF
cdr3_nt: TGTGCCAGCAGCTCGCTTTTGGGGACGAACACTGAAGCTTTCTTT

clone_size: few
v_call: TRBV12-3/TRBV12-4
d_call: TRBD2
j_call: TRBJ2-3
cdr3_aa: CASSLQPMGRGGTDTQYF
cdr3_nt: TGTGCCAGCAGTCTCCAACCGATGGGGCGGGGGGGCACAGATACGCAGTATTTT

clone_size: -
v_call: TRBV28
d_call: TRBD2
j_call: TRBJ2-1
cdr3_aa: CASSFGPSGDYNEQFF
cdr3_nt: TGTGCCAGCAGTTTTGGGCCTAGCGGCGATTACAATGAGCAGTTCTTC

clone_size: few
v_call: TRBV7-2
d_call: TRBD2
j_call: TRBJ2-3
cdr3_aa: CASSTRTSGFPGDTQYF
cdr3_nt: TGTGCCAGCAGCACCCGGACTAGCGGATTCCCGGGGGATACGCAGTATTTT

clone_size: -
v_call: TRBV20-1
d_call: TRBD2
j_call: TRBJ2-7
cdr3_aa: CSASREKRGKYEQYF
cdr3_nt: TGCAGTGCTAGCCGGGAAAAGCGGGGGAAGTACGAGCAGTACTTC

clone_size: few
v_call: TRBV27
d_call: -
j_call: TRBJ1-5
cdr3_aa: CASNPRGPNQPQHF
cdr3_nt: TGTGCCAGCAACCCCCGAGGACCCAATCAGCCCCAGCATTTT

clone_size: -
v_call: TRBV4-2
d_call: -
j_call: TRBJ1-4
cdr3_aa: CASSQVPLATNEKLFF
cdr3_nt: TGTGCCAGCAGCCAAGTCCCCTTAGCAACTAATGAAAAACTGTTTTTT

clone_size: -
v_call: TRBV5-5
d_call: -
j_call: TRBJ1-4
cdr3_aa: CASSPTPGTNEKLFF
cdr3_nt: TGTGCCAGCAGTCCAACACCGGGAACTAATGAAAAACTGTTTTTT

clone_size: -
v_call: TRBV7-6
d_call: TRBD2
j_call: TRBJ2-1
cdr3_aa: CASSPGLFPNEQFF
cdr3_nt: TGTGCCAGCAGCCCGGGACTATTCCCTAATGAGCAGTTCTTC

clone_size: -
v_call: TRBV10-3
d_call: -
j_call: TRBJ2-3
cdr3_aa: CAISDPGAGTFTDTQYF
cdr3_nt: TGTGCCATCAGTGACCCGGGGGCGGGAACCTTCACAGATACGCAGTATTTT

clone_size: -
v_call: TRBV18
d_call: TRBD2
j_call: TRBJ2-3
cdr3_aa: CASSPKLAGLTDTQYF
cdr3_nt: TGTGCCAGCTCACCGAAACTAGCGGGGCTTACAGATACGCAGTATTTT

clone_size: many
v_call: TRBV7-9
d_call: TRBD1
j_call: TRBJ1-2
cdr3_aa: CASSLSGDSYGYTF
cdr3_nt: TGTGCCAGCAGCCTTTCTGGGGACAGCTATGGCTACACCTTC

clone_size: -
v_call: TRBV20-1
d_call: -
j_call: TRBJ1-2
cdr3_aa: CSARDLGDNYGYTF
cdr3_nt: TGCAGTGCTAGAGATTTAGGGGATAACTATGGCTACACCTTC

clone_size: -
v_call: TRBV29-1
d_call: -
j_call: TRBJ2-7
cdr3_aa: CSVEEVTFPYEQYF
cdr3_nt: TGCAGCGTTGAAGAAGTAACGTTCCCCTACGAGCAGTACTTC

clone_size: few
v_call: TRBV28
d_call: TRBD1
j_call: TRBJ2-3
cdr3_aa: CASSRQGAADTQYF
cdr3_nt: TGTGCCAGCAGCCGACAGGGGGCCGCAGATACGCAGTATTTT

clone_size: -
v_call: TRBV12-3/TRBV12-4
d_call: -
j_call: TRBJ1-1
cdr3_aa: CASSPLSGGAPEAFF
cdr3_nt: TGTGCCAGCAGCCCGTTATCGGGGGGGGCCCCTGAAGCTTTCTTT

clone_size: few
v_call: TRBV18
d_call: -
j_call: TRBJ2-2
cdr3_aa: CASSPWNGTSYTGELFF
cdr3_nt: TGTGCCAGCTCACCTTGGAATGGGACGTCCTACACCGGGGAGCTGTTTTTT

clone_size: few
v_call: TRBV4-1
d_call: TRBD1
j_call: TRBJ1-2
cdr3_aa: CASSQPGTGNGYTF
cdr3_nt: TGCGCCAGCAGCCAACCAGGGACAGGGAACGGCTACACCTTC

clone_size: -
v_call: TRBV27
d_call: -
j_call: TRBJ2-1
cdr3_aa: CASSYGGYLNKQFF
cdr3_nt: TGTGCCAGCAGTTATGGGGGATACCTCAATAAGCAGTTCTTC

clone_size: many
v_call: TRBV7-6
d_call: TRBD1
j_call: TRBJ2-2
cdr3_aa: CASSSGTGERDTGELFF
cdr3_nt: TGTGCCAGCAGCTCCGGGACAGGGGAGAGGGACACCGGGGAGCTGTTTTTT

clone_size: -
v_call: TRBV11-1
d_call: -
j_call: TRBJ1-1
cdr3_aa: CASSPTLEGLGTEAFF
cdr3_nt: TGTGCCAGCAGCCCAACATTGGAGGGCCTCGGCACTGAAGCTTTCTTT

clone_size: -
v_call: TRBV24-1
d_call: TRBD1
j_call: TRBJ1-1
cdr3_aa: CAVQGAWGTEAFF
cdr3_nt: TGTGCCGTACAGGGGGCTTGGGGCACTGAAGCTTTCTTT

clone_size: -
v_call: TRBV7-9
d_call: -
j_call: TRBJ2-5
cdr3_aa: CASSLPGPNQETQYF
cdr3_nt: TGTGCCAGCAGCTTACCCGGGCCAAACCAAGAGACCCAGTACTTC

clone_size: -
v_call: TRBV2
d_call: TRBD1
j_call: TRBJ2-1
cdr3_aa: CASIGRGLNEQFF
cdr3_nt: TGTGCCAGCATCGGCAGGGGGTTAAATGAGCAGTTCTTC

clone_size: many
v_call: TRBV14
d_call: -
j_call: TRBJ1-2
cdr3_aa: CASSQGANYGYTF
cdr3_nt: TGTGCCAGCAGCCAGGGGGCTAACTATGGCTACACCTTC

clone_size: once
v_call: TRBV29-1
d_call: -
j_call: TRBJ2-2
cdr3_aa: CSVKDGANTGELFF
cdr3_nt: TGCAGCGTTAAGGACGGCGCGAACACCGGGGAGCTGTTTTTT

clone_size: -
v_call: TRBV19
d_call: -
j_call: TRBJ1-5
cdr3_aa: CASSWKNSGNQPQHF
cdr3_nt: TGTGCCAGTAGTTGGAAGAATTCGGGCAATCAGCCCCAGCATTTT

clone_size: few
v_call: TRBV7-9
d_call: TRBD1
j_call: TRBJ2-7
cdr3_aa: CASSVISGTGGGEQYF
cdr3_nt: TGTGCCAGCAGCGTTATATCCGGGACAGGGGGTGGCGAGCAGTACTTC

clone_size: few
v_call: TRBV7-3
d_call: -
j_call: TRBJ2-1
cdr3_aa: CASSFSTSGNEQFF
cdr3_nt: TGTGCCAGCAGCTTCTCGACTAGTGGCAATGAGCAGTTCTTT

clone_size: -
v_call: TRBV11-2
d_call: TRBD1
j_call: TRBJ2-6
cdr3_aa: CASSFLQGAGANVLTF
cdr3_nt: TGTGCCAGCAGCTTCCTACAGGGGGCTGGGGCCAACGTCCTGACTTTC

clone_size: -
v_call: TRBV6-2/TRBV6-3
d_call: -
j_call: TRBJ1-1
cdr3_aa: CASSYSNMNTEAFF
cdr3_nt: TGTGCCAGCAGTTACTCGAACATGAACACTGAAGCTTTCTTT

clone_size: few
v_call: TRBV19
d_call: -
j_call: TRBJ1-1
cdr3_aa: CASSAPGRGKNTEAFF
cdr3_nt: TGTGCCAGTAGTGCTCCGGGACGGGGTAAGAACACTGAAGCTTTCTTT

clone_size: -
v_call: TRBV28
d_call: -
j_call: TRBJ1-1
cdr3_aa: CASSLNVRNTEAFF
cdr3_nt: TGTGCCAGCAGTTTAAATGTACGTAACACTGAAGCTTTCTTT

clone_size: -
v_call: TRBV7-2
d_call: TRBD1
j_call: TRBJ1-4
cdr3_aa: CASSFPGQGVEKLFF
cdr3_nt: TGTGCCAGCAGCTTTCCGGGACAGGGCGTAGAAAAACTGTTTTTT

clone_size: -
v_call: TRBV27
d_call: TRBD1
j_call: TRBJ2-7
cdr3_aa: CASSLMTGNAPYEQYF
cdr3_nt: TGTGCCAGCAGTTTAATGACAGGGAATGCTCCCTACGAGCAGTACTTC

clone_size: -
v_call: TRBV19
d_call: -
j_call: TRBJ1-1
cdr3_aa: CASRITENTEAFF
cdr3_nt: TGTGCCAGTAGAATTACAGAGAACACTGAAGCTTTCTTT

clone_size: -
v_call: TRBV6-6
d_call: TRBD2
j_call: TRBJ2-1
cdr3_aa: CASSPSGLAKSYNEQFF
cdr3_nt: TGTGCCAGCAGCCCCTCCGGACTAGCAAAGTCCTACAATGAGCAGTTCTTC

clone_size: few
v_call: TRBV27
d_call: -
j_call: TRBJ2-1
cdr3_aa: CASSPSANEQFF
cdr3_nt: TGTGCCAGCAGTCCGAGCGCGAATGAGCAGTTCTTC

clone_size: -
v_call: TRBV6-6
d_call: TRBD1
j_call: TRBJ2-3
cdr3_aa: CAGGTGSSDTQYF
cdr3_nt: TGTGCCGGGGGGACAGGCTCTTCAGATACGCAGTATTTT

clone_size: -
v_call: TRBV4-2
d_call: -
j_call: TRBJ1-1
cdr3_aa: CASSQPIGDTEAFF
cdr3_nt: TGTGCCAGCAGCCAACCGATCGGGGACACTGAAGCTTTCTTT

clone_size: few
v_call: TRBV5-1
d_call: -
j_call: TRBJ2-1
cdr3_aa: CASSPRGQEQFF
cdr3_nt: TGCGCCAGCAGCCCAAGAGGACAAGAGCAGTTCTTC

clone_size: few
v_call: TRBV2
d_call: -
j_call: TRBJ2-1
cdr3_aa: CASSEVRRYNEQFF
cdr3_nt: TGTGCCAGCAGTGAGGTCCGGCGATACAATGAGCAGTTCTTC

clone_size: -
v_call: TRBV25-1
d_call: TRBD1
j_call: TRBJ1-6
cdr3_aa: CASSEYFPQGANSPLHF
cdr3_nt: TGTGCCAGCAGTGAATATTTTCCCCAGGGGGCTAATTCACCCCTCCACTTT